This entry features one T cell receptor (beta chain) sequence. Its antigen remains unidentified. TCRdb re-called the 5' RACE reads with MiXCR, one entry per CDR3 protein. Of a few hundred thousand distinct CDR3 sequences in the sample, less than 25% are singletons; the top ten hold 2.9%. These data are taken from a study of identical twins. Points from the study as a whole: Alpha sequences out of frame and shared by twins had excess low generation probability.

The length of the CDR3 is 17 residues. V shed 6 bases, J shed 4 bases, and the junction held 11 bases outside the gene matches. The same specimen was also included in a second study, on T cells expressing NK-cell markers. That source reports: The study found dominant NKG2C+ clonotypes at roughly 1.0-8% of CD8+ T cells in about six donors.

Material: CD4+ T cells sorted from blood. The chain recombines TRBV12-3 or TRBV12-4 with TRBJ2-6; 8 bases are a match to TRBD1. This sequence was found in a woman aged 18-29 years in good health. CDR3 residues: CASSKTGARAGANVLTF. The CDR3 nucleotides read TGTGCCAGCAGCAAGACAGGGGCGAGAGCCGGGGCCAACGTCCTGACTTTC.